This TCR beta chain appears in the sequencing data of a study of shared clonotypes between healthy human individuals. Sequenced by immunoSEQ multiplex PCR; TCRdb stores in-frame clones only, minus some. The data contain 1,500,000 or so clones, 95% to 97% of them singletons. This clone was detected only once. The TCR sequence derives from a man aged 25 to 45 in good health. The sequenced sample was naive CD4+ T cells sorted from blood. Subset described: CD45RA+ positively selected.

This CDR3 reads CASSLNSAGGPGTGELFF. The CDR3 nucleotides read TGTGCCAGCAGTTTAAATTCAGCGGGAGGGCCGGGCACCGGGGAGCTGTTTTTT. The V gene is TRBV28, the J gene TRBJ2-2; TRBD2 aligns across 10 bases. The V and J ends lost 2 bases and 4 bases, in that order; junction bases with no gene match: 10. There are 18 residues in the CDR3. Per the germline V gene, CDR1 is MDHEN and CDR2 is SYDVKM.